This is a list of T cell receptor beta chains from one sample in a study of blood T cell repertoires in COVID-19. Assay used: immunoSEQ multiplex PCR; TCRdb lists only in-frame clones, some missing. The repertoire holds about 180,000 clones, with more than 70% as singletons. The sample comprised PBMCs or T cells enriched from blood (not recorded which). The receptors here all came from a man in his 60s who had recovered from COVID-19. Each CDR3 is given with its conserved first and last residue. Fields, in order: clone size, J gene, CDR3 length, V gene, D gene, CDR3 DNA, CDR3 protein. The D gene is left open where the match is weak. Size tells how often a clone was seen (once, few, many) or the class of an expanded clone, and some rows leave it out.

few TRBJ2-7 15 TRBV27 TRBD2 TGTGCCAGCAGGATAACTAGCGGGGCGACCTACGAGCAGTACTTC CASRITSGATYEQYF
. TRBJ1-1 16 TRBV7-6 . TGTGCCAGCAGCTCGTATACCAGGACAGCGAACACTGAAGCTTTCTTT CASSSYTRTANTEAFF
once TRBJ1-4 16 TRBV4-1 TRBD1 TGCGCCAGCAGCCAAGCGACAGGGACCTATAATGAAAAACTGTTTTTT CASSQATGTYNEKLFF
. TRBJ2-1 17 TRBV7-3 TRBD2 TGTGCCAGCAGCTTAACGGGACTAGCGGGAAAACAGAATGAGCAGTTCTTC CASSLTGLAGKQNEQFF
. TRBJ1-6 15 TRBV7-3 . TGTGCCAGCAGTACAGGGATTTCCTATAATTCACCCCTCCACTTT CASSTGISYNSPLHF
. TRBJ1-1 16 TRBV4-1 . TGCGCCAGCAGCCAATACTTAACAGAATTCAACACTGAAGCTTTCTTT CASSQYLTEFNTEAFF
. TRBJ1-1 14 TRBV5-8 TRBD1 TGTGCCAGCAGCTTGGCAGGGGGCCACACTGAAGCTTTCTTT CASSLAGGHTEAFF
. TRBJ2-2 15 TRBV7-9 TRBD2 TGTGCCAGCAGCTTAAAGCGGGACTACACCGGGGAGCTGTTTTTT CASSLKRDYTGELFF
once TRBJ1-1 15 TRBV14 TRBD1 TGTGCCAGCAGCCAACGGACAGGGAGGGACACTGAAGCTTTCTTT CASSQRTGRDTEAFF
. TRBJ1-1 14 TRBV27 TRBD1 TGTGCCAGCAGTCGGCGACAGGGGAGCACTGAAGCTTTCTTT CASSRRQGSTEAFF
. TRBJ2-7 18 TRBV5-1 . TGCGCCAGCAGCTTGGCCGTGGGCTTCAGTCGAATGGTCTACGAGCAGTACTTC CASSLAVGFSRMVYEQYF
. TRBJ1-5 13 TRBV2 . TGTGCCAGCCTTGGACAATTCAATCAGCCCCAGCATTTT CASLGQFNQPQHF
. TRBJ1-1 13 TRBV5-5 . TGTGCCAGCAGCTTGCACTGGGTAGCCGAAGCTTTCTTT CASSLHWVAEAFF
. TRBJ1-1 16 TRBV18 TRBD1 TGTGCCAGCTCACCAGTTGCAGGGGGCGTGAACACTGAAGCTTTCTTT CASSPVAGGVNTEAFF
. TRBJ1-1 12 TRBV12-3/TRBV12-4 . TGTGCCAGCAGTTTAGCGGCTTATTGGGCTTTCTTT CASSLAAYWAFF
. TRBJ2-1 13 TRBV6-5 TRBD2 TGTGCCAGCAGTTACCCAACTAGCGGTGAGCAGTTCTTC CASSYPTSGEQFF
. TRBJ2-7 14 TRBV5-1 TRBD1 TGCGCCAGCAGCCTTGCCGGGACAGGGGACGAGCAGTACTTC CASSLAGTGDEQYF
. TRBJ1-1 13 TRBV29-1 . TGCAGCGTTGAAAAGGGGCAGGACACTGAAGCTTTCTTT CSVEKGQDTEAFF
. TRBJ1-2 15 TRBV12-5 . TGTGCTAGTGGTCTCAACATCCTAGCTAACTATGGCTACACCTTC CASGLNILANYGYTF
few TRBJ2-1 15 TRBV7-9 TRBD1 TGTGCCAGCAGCTCGGACAGGGGGCGGCTCAATGAGCAGTTCTTC CASSSDRGRLNEQFF
. TRBJ1-5 15 TRBV5-1 TRBD1 TGCGCCAGCAGCTTAGGACAGGGGGAAAATCAGCCCCAGCATTTT CASSLGQGENQPQHF
once TRBJ2-7 16 TRBV9 . TGTGCCAGCAGCGTACTAGTGGGGGCGGCCGTCGACGAGCAGTACTTC CASSVLVGAAVDEQYF
. TRBJ2-2 17 TRBV29-1 TRBD2 TGCAGCGTTGAAGTGGTAACAGCGGGAGTCGCCGCCGGGGAGCTGTTTTTT CSVEVVTAGVAAGELFF
. TRBJ2-7 12 TRBV5-1 . TGCGCCAGCAGGAATCCGGGCCAGGAGGCGTACTTC CASRNPGQEAYF